This TCR beta chain was captured by sequencing in a study of identical twins. Study findings and constraints: Out-of-frame beta chain sequences displayed weaker excess sharing between twins.

About this clonotype itself: Its specificity is not known.

TCRdb processed the 5' RACE reads anew with MiXCR; each CDR3 protein has one entry. The table shows about 730,000 distinct CDR3 sequences, with less than 25% occurring only once. Trimming pared 3 bases from V and 7 bases from J, leaving 13 bases between. Germline V lookup: CDR1 SGHTA, CDR2 FQGNSA. The CDR3 has 14 residues. These sequences were also reported in another study, on T cells expressing NK-cell markers. That study adds: Clones of NKG2C+ T cells that had expanded were of unclear HCMV specificity.

The chain uses TRBV7-2 and TRBJ2-1, with D uncertain. This clonotype was obtained from a woman younger than 35 in good health. Sequencing used PBMCs. CDR3 sequence: CASSFRSPRNEQFF. The CDR3 DNA reads TGTGCCAGCAGCTTTCGCTCCCCTCGAAATGAGCAGTTCTTC.